This paragraph covers one TCR beta chain sequence. The antigen is not known. The investigators reverse transcribed all of the isolated RNA, so they sequenced expressed TCRB transcripts. The protocol was immunoSEQ multiplex PCR, while the TCRdb copy is restricted to in-frame clones and leaves out a portion. This table holds around 340,000 clones, around a fifth found once. The sample belongs to a study of beta chain features in type 1 diabetes. Study outcomes and limitations: Shorter templates may be favored by PCR, equally so in patients and controls. Within each of all four CD4+ subsets, Type 1 diabetes patients had TCRB CDR3s that were moderately but significantly shorter. The naive, central memory and Treg TCRB repertoires looked more alike in patients than they did in healthy donors.

In germline, CDR1 is MGHRA, CDR2 YSYEKL. With 1 base clipped from V and 7 bases from J, the junction kept 10 bases outside the gene matches. The CDR3 length is 16 residues. The source material was naive CD4+ T cells from blood. This chain joins TRBV4-1 and TRBJ1-5; TRBD1 agrees at 7 bases. The receptor was derived from a woman aged 18 to 35 in good health. The CDR3: CASSQVGQGGGQPQHF. The DNA of the CDR3 is TGCGCCAGCAGCCAAGTAGGGCAGGGGGGAGGCCAGCCCCAGCATTTT.